A selection of T cell receptor beta chains follows, all from one sample in a study of blood T cells in healthy people across ages. Each CDR3 protein gets one entry after TCRdb re-called the 5' RACE reads with MiXCR. The table shows more than 900,000 distinct CDR3 sequences, with roughly a quarter occurring only once. The data were also submitted as part of a second study, on T cells of mothers and their children.

Sequencing was performed on blood. The receptor set was obtained from a girl aged 2-15 years in good health. The CDR3 runs from the conserved cysteine through the conserved F or W. The D gene is left open where the match is weak. Part of the rows lack a size; the others show once, few, many or a class for expanded clones.

>TRBD2|16|TRBJ2-4|TRBV7-8|NA
TGTGCCAGCAGCCCTACGGGGGGCGGGGGGTTTGACATTCAGTACTTC
CASSPTGGGGFDIQYF
>NA|19|TRBJ2-5|TRBV4-1|few
TGCGCCAGCAGCCAAGTGTTAATCTCCGGTAGCGTCTACCAAGAGACCCAGTACTTC
CASSQVLISGSVYQETQYF
>NA|17|TRBJ2-1|TRBV12-3/TRBV12-4|NA
TGTGCCAGCAGTCCCGAGGGCTCCGCCAGCGCCTACAATGAGCAGTTCTTC
CASSPEGSASAYNEQFF
>NA|15|TRBJ2-7|TRBV7-2|NA
TGTGCCAGCAGCTTTTCCTTTGTAGGATTGACCGAGCAGTACTTC
CASSFSFVGLTEQYF
>TRBD1|15|TRBJ2-1|TRBV4-1|NA
TGCGCCAGCAGGGACCCGGGACAGGGGATAGGTGAGCAGTTCTTC
CASRDPGQGIGEQFF
>NA|16|TRBJ2-2|TRBV5-1|NA
TGCGCCAGCAGCTTTTACTCAGGGGTGGACACCGGGGAGCTGTTTTTT
CASSFYSGVDTGELFF
>TRBD2|13|TRBJ2-7|TRBV6-5|NA
TGTGCCGCGGGACTAGCGGAGACCTACGAGCAGTACTTC
CAAGLAETYEQYF
>TRBD2|14|TRBJ2-5|TRBV9|NA
TGTGCCAGCAGCGTAGGGGGACTAGAGGAGACCCAGTACTTC
CASSVGGLEETQYF
>NA|15|TRBJ2-5|TRBV11-2|few
TGTGCCAGCAGCTTAGCTGTGTTGGGGCAAGAGACCCAGTACTTC
CASSLAVLGQETQYF
>TRBD1|16|TRBJ2-7|TRBV19|NA
TGTGCCAGCACCAAAACTCCGGGGACAGGGTTCTACGAGCAGTACTTC
CASTKTPGTGFYEQYF
>TRBD2|12|TRBJ2-1|TRBV27|few
TGTGCCAGCAGTTTACTCGGGGAGGGTATGTACTTC
CASSLLGEGMYF
>NA|16|TRBJ1-1|TRBV3-1|few
TGTGCCAGCAGCCAAGGGAATCTCGACAGGCTCACTGAAGCTTTCTTT
CASSQGNLDRLTEAFF
>NA|14|TRBJ1-1|TRBV12-3/TRBV12-4|NA
TGTGCCAGCAGTTCGGACCGAACTCAGGGGGAAGCTTTCTTT
CASSSDRTQGEAFF
>NA|13|TRBJ1-1|TRBV5-5|NA
TGTGCCAGCAATATACAGGGTGGTCCTGAAGCTTTCTTT
CASNIQGGPEAFF
>NA|13|TRBJ2-1|TRBV12-3/TRBV12-4|many
TGTGCCAGCAGTTCGACTCCGGGACATGAGCAGTTCTTC
CASSSTPGHEQFF
>TRBD1|16|TRBJ1-2|TRBV29-1|NA
TGCAGCGTTGAATCCCCCTTAGGACAGGGGCTGGGTGGCTACACCTTC
CSVESPLGQGLGGYTF
>NA|15|TRBJ1-3|TRBV7-3|few
TGTGCCAGCAGCTTAACTCTGGGCTCTGGAAACACCATATATTTT
CASSLTLGSGNTIYF
>NA|12|TRBJ1-2|TRBV28|few
TGTGCCAGCAGTCCGCCCGGTCCGGGCTACACCTTC
CASSPPGPGYTF
>NA|16|TRBJ1-4|TRBV7-2|NA
TGTGCCAGCAGCCTATGGCCGGCCCTAAGGAATGAAAAACTGTTTTTT
CASSLWPALRNEKLFF
>NA|15|TRBJ1-2|TRBV6-5|NA
TGTGCCAGCAGTCCTCTATCCGACAGGATGTATGGCTACACCTTC
CASSPLSDRMYGYTF
>NA|16|TRBJ2-5|TRBV27|NA
TGTGCCAGCAGTTCCCCCCGGGGGCCGGGGAGGGAGACCCAGTACTTC
CASSSPRGPGRETQYF
>TRBD1|15|TRBJ1-2|TRBV25-1|few
TGTGCCAGCAGTGATATAACGGGACAGACCTATGGCTACACCTTC
CASSDITGQTYGYTF
>NA|12|TRBJ1-5|TRBV5-6|NA
TGTGCCAGCAGCGTGTTAAATCAGCCCCAGCATTTT
CASSVLNQPQHF
>TRBD1|15|TRBJ1-5|TRBV2|NA
TGTGCCAGCAGACCCCGGACAGGGAGGAATCAGCCCCAGCATTTT
CASRPRTGRNQPQHF
>NA|16|TRBJ1-5|TRBV5-6|NA
TGTGCCAGCAGCCCGTACAGGGTACGGGGCAATCAGCCCCAGCATTTT
CASSPYRVRGNQPQHF
>NA|11|TRBJ2-7|TRBV24-1|few
TGTGCCACCAGCGGTACCGGCGAGCAGTACTTC
CATSGTGEQYF